A selection of T cell receptor beta chains follows, all from one sample in a study of breast tumors, draining lymph nodes, adjacent tissues. TCRdb processed the multiplex PCR reads anew with MiXCR; each CDR3 protein has one entry. The table shows fewer than 200,000 distinct CDR3 sequences, with more than 25% occurring only once. Sequences were obtained from axillary lymph node tissue. Receptor source: a female donor with breast cancer. Some clones in this sample may be carry-over from other donors' samples. The CDR3 runs from the conserved cysteine through the conserved F or W. Each record gives: clone size, D gene, V gene, J gene, CDR3 DNA, CDR3 protein. The D gene is left open where the match is weak. Part of the rows lack a size; the others show once, few, many or a class for expanded clones.

many	-	TRBV7-2	TRBJ2-7	TGTGCCAGCAGCTGGGGCAGGGGGGTCGAGCAGTACTTC	CASSWGRGVEQYF
-	-	TRBV5-5	TRBJ2-4	TGTGCCAGCAGCTCCGCCGGGGTAGCGGTAGCCAAAAACATTCAGTACTTC	CASSSAGVAVAKNIQYF
many	-	TRBV20-1	TRBJ2-1	TGCAGTGCTAGTGGGTACCTCGGGGAGCAGTTCTTC	CSASGYLGEQFF
many	TRBD1	TRBV4-1	TRBJ2-5	TGCGCCAGCAGCCAACAGGACAGGGGGCTGTATACCCAGTACTTC	CASSQQDRGLYTQYF
many	TRBD1	TRBV6-1	TRBJ1-2	TGTGCCAGCAGTCTGACAGGGCAAGCTAACTATGGCTACACCTTC	CASSLTGQANYGYTF
many	-	TRBV24-1	TRBJ2-1	TGTGCCACCAGTGATCCCGGAAGCGATGAGCAGTTCTTC	CATSDPGSDEQFF
few	-	TRBV19	TRBJ1-1	TGTGCCAGTAGCGAGAGGGGGACTGAAGCTTTCTTT	CASSERGTEAFF
-	-	TRBV6-4	TRBJ1-2	TGTGCCAGCAGGCCCGGGGGTAACTATGGCTACACCTTC	CASRPGGNYGYTF
few	TRBD1	TRBV11-1	TRBJ2-3	TGTGCCAGCAGCTTCGACAGGGGGCGGCTTAATACGCAGTATTTT	CASSFDRGRLNTQYF
-	-	TRBV5-4	TRBJ1-2	TGTGCCAGCACCAAAGACAGCCTCAACTATGGCTACACCTTC	CASTKDSLNYGYTF
many	TRBD2	TRBV20-1	TRBJ2-7	TGCAGTGCTAGGGGGGGGGGATCCTACGAGCAGTACTTC	CSARGGGSYEQYF
many	TRBD1	TRBV30	TRBJ2-5	TGTGCCTGGAGTCCCACGGACAGGGCGAGGGAGACCCAGTACTTC	CAWSPTDRARETQYF
-	-	TRBV5-1	TRBJ2-7	TGTGCCAGCAGCTTTGTTTGGAGGGGGCTAGCGTGCTACGAGCAGTACTTC	CASSFVWRGLACYEQYF
many	-	TRBV12-3/TRBV12-4	TRBJ1-4	TGTGCCAGCAGCCTGGCGGGGGAGGGCACTAAACTGTTTTTT	CASSLAGEGTKLFF
many	-	TRBV5-1	TRBJ2-3	TGCGCCAGCAGCTTGAGGTCCCCCGCCCTAAGTCCTAGCACAGATACGCAGTATTTT	CASSLRSPALSPSTDTQYF
many	-	TRBV7-3	TRBJ2-5	TGTGCCAGCAGCTTAGGGGGGGCCCAAGAGACCCAGTACTTC	CASSLGGAQETQYF
-	-	TRBV7-3	TRBJ2-5	TGTGCCAGCAGCTTCACTTGGGGAGAGACCCAGTACTTC	CASSFTWGETQYF
many	TRBD2	TRBV20-1	TRBJ2-1	TGCAGTGCTAGATCCACACTAGCGGGGGTCTACAATGAGCAGTTCTTC	CSARSTLAGVYNEQFF
many	TRBD1	TRBV13	TRBJ2-7	TGTGCCAGCAGCTTGCACCGGACTATACAGGGGGACTTCTACGAGCAGTACTTC	CASSLHRTIQGDFYEQYF
many	TRBD2	TRBV9	TRBJ2-1	TGTGCCAGCAGCGAACTAGCGGCCTACAATGAGCAGTTCTTC	CASSELAAYNEQFF